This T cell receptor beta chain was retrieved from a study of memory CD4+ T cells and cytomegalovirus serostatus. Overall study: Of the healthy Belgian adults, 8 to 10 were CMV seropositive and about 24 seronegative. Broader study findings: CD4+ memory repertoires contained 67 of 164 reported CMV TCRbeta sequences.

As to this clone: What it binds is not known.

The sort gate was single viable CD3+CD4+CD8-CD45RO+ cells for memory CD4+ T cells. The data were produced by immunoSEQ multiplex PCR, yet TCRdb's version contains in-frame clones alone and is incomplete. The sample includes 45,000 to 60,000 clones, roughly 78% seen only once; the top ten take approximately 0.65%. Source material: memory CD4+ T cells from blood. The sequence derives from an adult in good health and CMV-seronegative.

CDR3 in DNA: TGTGCCTGGAGTGGACCGGGACAGGGGGCTGTTCTAGGAAAACTGTTTTTT. Amino acids: CAWSGPGQGAVLGKLFF. The rearrangement links TRBV30 to TRBJ1-4; TRBD1 matches at 12 bases. Germline V gene data show CDR1 as GTSNPN and CDR2 as SVGIG (reference sequence). CDR3 length equals 17 residues. Losses at the gene ends were 1 base for V and 10 bases for J; bases not matched to a gene: 13.